A single sample is the source of the 13 T cell receptor beta chains below, sequenced in a study of T cells in Graves' hyperthyroidism and ophthalmopathy. Template material for amplifying TCR beta CDR3 regions consisted of RNA transcripts. A first-round RT-PCR of the TCR CDR3 used the HTBI primer set. TCRdb analysed the multiplex PCR reads with MiXCR anew, one entry per CDR3 protein. The profile shows around 800,000 distinct CDR3 sequences, 38% of them singletons. Sequencing used blood. These receptors were obtained from a man younger than 30 with Graves' hyperthyroidism.

Of note for this clonotype: A read error may explain this, as a much larger clone is one base away. The rearrangement uses TRBV4-2 and TRBJ2-7; a possible D gene is TRBD2 (6 bases). The CDR3 runs 14 residues. Germline V gives CDR1 LGHNA, CDR2 YNFKEQ. V was pared by 4 bases and J by 0 bases, with 10 bases between. CDR3 nucleotide sequence: TGTGCCAGCAGCCCAGGGAGGTACTCCTACGAGCAGTACTTC. Translating gives CASSPGRYSYEQYF.

The CDR3 is CSVEQLTRGSEAFF. CDR3 nucleotides: TGCAGCGTTGAACAATTGACAAGGGGCTCCGAAGCTTTCTTT. The chain is built from TRBV29-1 and TRBJ1-1; possible D gene TRBD1, 5 bases. The CDR3 length is 14 residues. CDR1 and CDR2 (germline): SQVTM, ANQGSEA. V lost 2 bases to trimming and J lost 8 bases, with 18 bases between them.

This clonotype was observed many times. The chain recombines TRBV15 with TRBJ1-2; the D gene is possibly TRBD1 (6 bases). The CDR3 loop spans 15 amino acids. The germline V gene encodes CDR1 LNHNV and CDR2 YYDKDF (reference sequence). Trimming shortened V by 0 bases and J by 8 bases, and 16 bases separated the two germline ends. The DNA of the CDR3 is TGTGCCACCAGCAGAGATCGGGGCAGGGGAGGAGGCTACACCTTC. Residues: CATSRDRGRGGGYTF.

The rearrangement links TRBV12-3 or TRBV12-4 to TRBJ2-7, with D perhaps being TRBD1 or TRBD2 (5 bases each). V dropped 7 bases and J dropped 5 bases, with 21 bases sitting between them. The CDR3 runs 15 residues. The CDR3 region is CASTSYYGGDHEQYF. CDR3 nucleotide sequence: TGTGCCAGCACCTCTTACTACGGTGGGGACCACGAGCAGTACTTC.

This chain connects TRBV25-1 to TRBJ1-2; 9 nucleotides match TRBD1. This CDR3 region has 17 residues. Germline CDR1 reads MGHDK; CDR2 reads SYGVNS. J gave up 4 bases and V 4 bases, and 13 bases lay outside the gene matches. The CDR3 reads CASSAAGTGKSSYGYTF. The DNA of the CDR3 is TGTGCCAGCAGTGCTGCCGGGACAGGGAAATCGAGCTATGGCTACACCTTC.

This clonotype was observed a handful of times. This rearrangement joins TRBV25-1 to TRBJ1-2, with 7 nucleotides matching TRBD1. CDR3 size: 14 residues. Germline CDR1 MGHDK, CDR2 SYGVNS. Trimming removed 4 bases from V and 8 bases from J; junction bases left unmatched: 10. CDR3 sequence: CASSADDNRGGYTF. CDR3 bases: TGTGCCAGCAGTGCTGATGATAACAGGGGAGGCTACACCTTC.

The chain carries TRBV19 and TRBJ1-1; TRBD1 aligns across 9 bases. The CDR3 covers 13 residues. The germline gives CDR1 LNHDA, CDR2 SQIVND (reference sequence). CDR3 amino acids: CARKDRGNTEAFF. The CDR3 DNA reads as TGTGCTCGGAAGGACAGGGGGAACACTGAAGCTTTCTTT.

This clonotype was counted between two and nine times. V gene TRBV20-1 combines with J gene TRBJ2-7, with 10 bases matching TRBD2. With V trimmed by 6 bases and J by 2 bases, 7 bases remained unmatched. Germline V CDR1 and CDR2: DFQATT, SNEGSKA (reference sequence). This CDR3 region has 14 residues. The CDR3 loop is CSAASGTSAYEQYF. The CDR3 region has the DNA TGCAGTGCAGCCTCCGGGACTAGCGCCTACGAGCAGTACTTC.

This clonotype was detected only a few times. The chain is built from TRBV7-2 and TRBJ2-7; D is perhaps TRBD1 (6 bases). The CDR3 loop spans 14 amino acids. The germline V and J ends were trimmed by 7 bases and 1 base, with 14 bases remaining between them. Looked up from germline, CDR1 is SGHTA and CDR2 is FQGNSA. In nucleotides, the CDR3 is TGTGCCAGCAAACAGGGCTTAACATCCTACGAGCAGTACTTC. Its translation is CASKQGLTSYEQYF. The full variable domain, in which reference TRBV7-2 and TRBJ2-7 provide the parts outside the CDR3, is GAGVSQSPSNKVTEKGKDVELRCDPISGHTALYWYRQSLGQGLEFLIYFQGNSAPDKSGLPSDRFSAERTGGSVSTLTIQRTQQEDSAVYLCASKQGLTSYEQYFGPGTRLTVT.

This clonotype was recorded a few times. This chain uses TRBV20-1 with TRBJ2-7; a weak D match, TRBD1 (6 bases). The CDR3 consists of 14 residues. The V end lost 3 bases, the J end lost 3 bases, and 15 bases lay between the germline ends. The germline gives CDR1 DFQATT, CDR2 SNEGSKA (reference sequence). CDR3: CSASRQAGHYEQYF. The CDR3 DNA follows: TGCAGTGCTAGTCGACAGGCCGGCCACTACGAGCAGTACTTC.

This clonotype has a count of ten or more. V usage is TRBV10-2 and J usage is TRBJ1-5; TRBD1 aligns across 7 bases. Unmatched junction bases numbered 3, after V lost 4 bases and J lost 0 bases. Germline lookup yields CDR1 WSHSY and CDR2 SAAADI. The CDR3 is 15 amino acids. The CDR3 reads CASSGTGVSNQPQHF. For the CDR3, the DNA is TGCGCCAGCAGTGGGACAGGAGTTAGCAATCAGCCCCAGCATTTT.

This clonotype showed up just a few times. The J gene is TRBJ2-7, the V gene TRBV2; D is uncertain. V lost 5 bases and J lost 0, with 17 bases in between. Germline CDR1 SNHLY, CDR2 FYNNEI. This CDR3 has 16 residues. CDR3 amino acids: CASSYSSTILSYEQYF. The CDR3 coding sequence is TGTGCCAGCAGTTACTCGTCTACTATCCTCTCCTACGAGCAGTACTTC.

V usage is TRBV2 and J usage is TRBJ2-1; D is undetermined. CDR1 SNHLY and CDR2 FYNNEI come from the germline V gene. The CDR3 has 13 residues. Trimming cost V 4 bases and J 9 bases, with 13 bases left between them. Here the CDR3 DNA reads TGTGCCAGCAGTGTGGGCGTGACGGGTGAGCAGTTCTTC. It codes for CASSVGVTGEQFF.